A selection of T cell receptor beta chains follows, all from one sample in a study of early stage breast cancer tumors. Sequencing was performed with immunoSEQ multiplex PCR; in TCRdb, only in-frame clones are kept and a portion is missing. The sample holds about 6,000 clones, around three quarters seen once. The sample consisted of normal breast tissue next to the tumor. These receptors were taken from a person aged 65 to 79 with breast cancer. The CDR3 runs from the conserved cysteine through the conserved F or W. The D gene is left open where the match is weak. Size is omitted from some rows. Given values are once, few, many or a class for expanded clones.

V,D,length,J,size,CDR3,DNA
TRBV9,NA,15,TRBJ1-4,once,CASSRQGRLYEKLFF,TGTGCCAGCAGCCGTCAGGGGCGGCTCTATGAAAAACTGTTTTTT
TRBV19,TRBD1,15,TRBJ2-7,NA,CASRGRTGSGVEQYF,TGTGCCAGTAGGGGCCGGACAGGGTCAGGAGTGGAGCAGTACTTC
TRBV19,TRBD2,15,TRBJ2-3,NA,CASSRSGGSTDTQYF,TGTGCCAGTAGTAGGAGCGGGGGGAGCACAGATACGCAGTATTTT
TRBV25-1,NA,13,TRBJ1-3,few,CARRGADGNTIYF,TGTGCCAGGCGGGGGGCAGATGGAAACACCATATATTTT
TRBV11-3,TRBD1,15,TRBJ1-1,once,CASSFLQGEISEAFF,TGTGCCAGCAGCTTTTTACAGGGGGAGATCTCTGAAGCTTTCTTT
TRBV7-8,TRBD2,17,TRBJ2-3,once,CASSPGLAGLSTDTQYF,TGTGCCAGCAGCCCGGGACTAGCGGGGTTATCCACAGATACGCAGTATTTT
TRBV30,NA,13,TRBJ1-2,NA,CAWSRQGIYGYTF,TGTGCCTGGAGTAGGCAGGGAATCTATGGCTACACCTTC
TRBV29-1,TRBD1,14,TRBJ1-1,NA,CSGSRDRVVAEAFF,TGCAGCGGATCCCGGGACAGGGTGGTGGCTGAAGCTTTCTTT
TRBV28,TRBD1,15,TRBJ1-2,NA,CASSWDRERYYGYTF,TGTGCCAGCAGTTGGGACAGGGAGAGGTACTATGGCTACACCTTC
TRBV5-4,TRBD1,16,TRBJ2-2,few,CASSADRGSFTGELFF,TGTGCCAGCAGCGCGGACAGGGGAAGTTTCACCGGGGAGCTGTTTTTT
TRBV14,TRBD1,15,TRBJ1-1,NA,CASSPRGQGNTEAFF,TGTGCCAGCAGCCCTAGAGGACAGGGGAACACTGAAGCTTTCTTT
TRBV5-1,TRBD2,15,TRBJ2-2,NA,CASSFAGEETGELFF,TGCGCCAGCAGCTTCGCGGGAGAGGAGACCGGGGAGCTGTTTTTT
TRBV19,TRBD1,12,TRBJ1-2,NA,CASRDRVSGYTF,TGTGCCAGCCGGGACAGGGTTAGTGGCTACACCTTC
TRBV5-1,NA,14,TRBJ1-1,NA,CASSWGGTNTEAFF,TGCGCCAGCAGCTGGGGGGGGACGAACACTGAAGCTTTCTTT
TRBV4-3,TRBD1,17,TRBJ1-4,NA,CASRPGTGGDGNEKLFF,TGCGCCAGCAGGCCCGGGACAGGGGGCGACGGGAATGAAAAACTGTTTTTT
TRBV10-2,TRBD1,15,TRBJ2-3,NA,CASPRDSASTDTQYF,TGCGCCAGCCCCAGGGACAGCGCTAGCACAGATACGCAGTATTTT
TRBV28,NA,14,TRBJ2-2,NA,CASSLAADTGELFF,TGTGCCAGCAGTTTAGCGGCTGACACCGGGGAGCTGTTTTTT
TRBV4-1,TRBD2,16,TRBJ2-3,once,CASSQESGGSTDTQYF,TGCGCCAGCAGCCAAGAAAGCGGGGGGAGCACAGATACGCAGTATTTT
TRBV13,NA,14,TRBJ1-1,NA,CASSPVTVNTEAFF,TGTGCCAGCAGCCCTGTAACAGTGAACACTGAAGCTTTCTTT
TRBV30,TRBD1,13,TRBJ1-2,NA,CAWSLETGDGYTF,TGTGCCTGGAGCCTAGAGACAGGGGATGGCTACACCTTC
TRBV28,TRBD1,17,TRBJ1-1,NA,CASSRESNGDREDEAFF,TGTGCCAGCAGCCGCGAGAGTAACGGGGACAGGGAAGACGAAGCTTTCTTT
TRBV2,NA,12,TRBJ2-4,NA,CVVSGGKNIQYF,TGTGTTGTATCCGGGGGCAAAAACATTCAGTACTTC
TRBV29-1,NA,14,TRBJ1-3,NA,CSVTRDDLGNTIYF,TGCAGCGTTACGCGGGATGACCTTGGAAACACCATATATTTT
TRBV7-9,TRBD1,15,TRBJ2-7,NA,CASRDSQGREYEQYF,TGTGCCAGCAGAGATTCACAGGGGCGCGAATACGAGCAGTACTTC
TRBV5-1,NA,16,TRBJ2-5,NA,CASSPPLVGFQETQYF,TGCGCCAGCAGCCCCCCCCTAGTCGGGTTCCAAGAGACCCAGTACTTC
TRBV7-2,NA,14,TRBJ2-5,NA,CASSLRYGEVAQYF,TGTGCCAGCAGCTTACGGTATGGTGAGGTGGCCCAGTACTTC
TRBV4-2,TRBD1,16,TRBJ1-1,NA,CASSQDMGQKDTEAFF,TGTGCCAGCAGCCAAGATATGGGACAGAAGGACACTGAAGCTTTCTTT
TRBV4-1,NA,15,TRBJ1-4,NA,CASSQAGHPNEKLFF,TGCGCCAGCAGCCAAGCGGGACACCCCAATGAAAAACTGTTTTTT
TRBV10-2,TRBD1,15,TRBJ1-5,NA,CASSERGTGNQPQHF,TGCGCCAGCAGTGAGCGAGGGACAGGCAATCAGCCCCAGCATTTT
TRBV5-1,TRBD2,15,TRBJ2-5,NA,CASSFSGRWQETQYF,TGCGCCAGCAGCTTTAGCGGGAGGTGGCAAGAGACCCAGTACTTC
TRBV5-1,TRBD1,12,TRBJ2-7,NA,CASSRQGDEQYF,TGCGCCAGCAGTCGACAGGGGGACGAGCAGTACTTC
TRBV9,TRBD2,16,TRBJ2-3,NA,CASSVGPSGLTDTQYF,TGTGCCAGCAGCGTAGGCCCTAGCGGACTCACAGATACGCAGTATTTT
TRBV19,TRBD2,17,TRBJ2-2,once,CASSTLGASGSTGELFF,TGTGCCAGTAGTACCCTGGGGGCTAGCGGGAGCACCGGGGAGCTGTTTTTT
TRBV19,TRBD1,14,TRBJ2-5,NA,CASSTPGQQETQYF,TGTGCCAGTAGTACGCCGGGACAGCAAGAGACCCAGTACTTC
TRBV2,TRBD1,15,TRBJ1-5,NA,CASSGQGISNQPQHF,TGTGCCAGCAGTGGACAGGGGATTAGCAATCAGCCCCAGCATTTT
TRBV6-5,NA,15,TRBJ1-1,NA,CASTHGGLMNTEAFF,TGTGCCAGCACACACGGAGGCCTCATGAACACTGAAGCTTTCTTT
TRBV7-2,TRBD1,15,TRBJ1-2,NA,CATSQGGTGGHGYTF,TGTGCCACTTCCCAGGGGGGTACAGGGGGACATGGCTACACCTTC
TRBV19,TRBD1,14,TRBJ1-2,NA,CASSTQGFGRGYTF,TGTGCCAGTAGTACACAGGGGTTTGGTCGCGGCTACACCTTC
TRBV11-2,NA,15,TRBJ1-1,NA,CASSQRTGPTEEAFF,TGTGCCAGCAGCCAGCGAACAGGACCCACCGAAGAAGCTTTCTTT
TRBV5-1,TRBD2,16,TRBJ2-3,NA,CASSLVLAGRTDTQYF,TGCGCCAGCAGCTTGGTTCTAGCGGGACGGACAGATACGCAGTATTTT
TRBV19,TRBD1,13,TRBJ1-4,few,CASSLDRGEKLFF,TGTGCCAGTAGTCTCGACAGGGGTGAAAAACTGTTTTTT
TRBV7-9,TRBD1,14,TRBJ2-5,NA,CASSFFDREETQYF,TGTGCCAGCAGCTTTTTTGACAGGGAAGAGACCCAGTACTTC
TRBV7-2,NA,16,TRBJ2-1,NA,CASSLVHRAAYNEQFF,TGTGCCAGCAGCTTAGTCCACAGGGCGGCCTACAATGAGCAGTTCTTC